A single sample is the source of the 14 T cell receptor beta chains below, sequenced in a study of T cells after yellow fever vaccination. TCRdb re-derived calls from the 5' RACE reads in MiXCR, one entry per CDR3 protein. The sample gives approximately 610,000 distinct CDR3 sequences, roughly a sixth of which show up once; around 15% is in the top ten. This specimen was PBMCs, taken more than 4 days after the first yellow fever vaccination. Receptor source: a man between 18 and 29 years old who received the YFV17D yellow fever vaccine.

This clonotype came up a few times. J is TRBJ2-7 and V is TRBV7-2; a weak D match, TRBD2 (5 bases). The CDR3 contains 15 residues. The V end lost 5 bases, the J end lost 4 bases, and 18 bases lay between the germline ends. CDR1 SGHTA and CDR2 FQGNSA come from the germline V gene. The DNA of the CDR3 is TGTGCCAGCAGCATCGGGGTGGGGAAAGGATACGAGCAGTACGTC. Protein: CASSIGVGKGYEQYV.

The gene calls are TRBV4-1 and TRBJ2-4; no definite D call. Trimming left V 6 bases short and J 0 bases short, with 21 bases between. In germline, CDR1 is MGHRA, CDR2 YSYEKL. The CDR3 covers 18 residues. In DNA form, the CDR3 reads TGCGCCAGCAGTCCACCCCCCTCGGACGGATTAGCCAAAAACATTCAGTACTTC. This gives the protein CASSPPPSDGLAKNIQYF.

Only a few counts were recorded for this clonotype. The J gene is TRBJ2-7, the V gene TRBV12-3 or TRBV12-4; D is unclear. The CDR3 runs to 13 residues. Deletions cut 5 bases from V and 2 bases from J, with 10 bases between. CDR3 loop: CASSLRPTYEQYF. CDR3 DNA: TGTGCCAGCAGTCTTCGGCCAACCTACGAGCAGTACTTC.

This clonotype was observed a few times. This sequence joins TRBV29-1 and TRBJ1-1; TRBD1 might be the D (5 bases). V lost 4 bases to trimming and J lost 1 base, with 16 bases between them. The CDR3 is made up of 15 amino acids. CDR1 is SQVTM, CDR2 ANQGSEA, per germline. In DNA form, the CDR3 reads TGCAGCGTTGGATTTTTGGGGGGAGGGAACACTGAAGCTTTCTTT. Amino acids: CSVGFLGGGNTEAFF.

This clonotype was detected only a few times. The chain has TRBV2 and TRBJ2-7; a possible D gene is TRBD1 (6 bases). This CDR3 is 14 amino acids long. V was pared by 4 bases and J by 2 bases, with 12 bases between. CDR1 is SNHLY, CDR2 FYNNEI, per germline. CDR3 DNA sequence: TGTGCCAGCAGTGTCGGACAGCTCACCTACGAGCAGTACGTC. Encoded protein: CASSVGQLTYEQYV.

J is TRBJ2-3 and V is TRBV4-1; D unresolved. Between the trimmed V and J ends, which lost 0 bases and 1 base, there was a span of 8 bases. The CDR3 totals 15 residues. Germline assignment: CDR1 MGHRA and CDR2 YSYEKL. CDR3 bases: TGCGCCAGCAGCCAAGATGAAGGCCGCACAGATACGCAGTATTTT. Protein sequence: CASSQDEGRTDTQYF.

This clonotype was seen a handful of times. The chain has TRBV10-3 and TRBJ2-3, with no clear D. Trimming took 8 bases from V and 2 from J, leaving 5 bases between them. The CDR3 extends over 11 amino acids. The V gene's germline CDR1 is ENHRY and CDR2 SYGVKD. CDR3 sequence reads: CAIGSTDTQYF. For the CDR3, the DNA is TGTGCCATCGGGTCCACAGATACGCAGTATTTT.

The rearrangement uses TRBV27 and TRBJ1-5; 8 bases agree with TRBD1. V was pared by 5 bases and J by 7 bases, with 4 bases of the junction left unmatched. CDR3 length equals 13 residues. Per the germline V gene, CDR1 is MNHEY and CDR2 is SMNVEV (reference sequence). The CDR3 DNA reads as TGTGCCAGCAGTAGACAGGGGCGCCAGCCCCAGCATTTT. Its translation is CASSRQGRQPQHF.

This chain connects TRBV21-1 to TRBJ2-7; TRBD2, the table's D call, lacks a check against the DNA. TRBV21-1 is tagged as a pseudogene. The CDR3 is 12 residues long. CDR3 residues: CASSSRGPVPYV. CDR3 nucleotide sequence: TGTGCCAGCAGCAGCCGAGGGCCAGTCCCGTACGTC.

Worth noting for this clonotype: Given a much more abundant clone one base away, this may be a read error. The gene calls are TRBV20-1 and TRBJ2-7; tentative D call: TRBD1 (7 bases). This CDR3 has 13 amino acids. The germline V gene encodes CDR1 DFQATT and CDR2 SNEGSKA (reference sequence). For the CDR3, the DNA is TGCAGTGCTCGTAACAGGGGATCGGGAGAGCCGTACGTC. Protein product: CSARNRGSGEPYV.

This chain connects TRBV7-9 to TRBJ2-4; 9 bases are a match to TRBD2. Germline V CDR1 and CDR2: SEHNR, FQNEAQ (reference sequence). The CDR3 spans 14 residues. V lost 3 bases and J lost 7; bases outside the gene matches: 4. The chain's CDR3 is CASSFSGGRNIQYF. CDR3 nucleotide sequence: TGTGCCAGCAGCTTTAGCGGGGGTAGGAACATTCAGTACTTC.

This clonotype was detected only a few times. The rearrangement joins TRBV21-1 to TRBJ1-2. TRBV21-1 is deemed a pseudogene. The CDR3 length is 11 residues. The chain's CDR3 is CASSCGYGYTF. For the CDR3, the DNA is TGTGCCAGCAGCTGCGGGTATGGCTACACCTTC.

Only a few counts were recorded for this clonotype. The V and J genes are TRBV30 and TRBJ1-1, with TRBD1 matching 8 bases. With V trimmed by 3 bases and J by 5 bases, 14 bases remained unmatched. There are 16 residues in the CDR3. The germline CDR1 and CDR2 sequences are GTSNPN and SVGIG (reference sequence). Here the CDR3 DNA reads TGTGCCTGGAGCCGTGGAAAGCGGACAGGGAGGACTGAAGCTTTCTTT. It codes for CAWSRGKRTGRTEAFF.

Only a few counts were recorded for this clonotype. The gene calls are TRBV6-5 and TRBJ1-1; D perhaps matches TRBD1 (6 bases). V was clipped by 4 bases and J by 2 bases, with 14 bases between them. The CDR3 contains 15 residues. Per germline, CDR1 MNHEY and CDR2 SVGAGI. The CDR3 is CASSSGRRGNTEAFF. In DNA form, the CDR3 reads TGTGCCAGCAGTTCGGGCCGCAGGGGCAACACTGAAGCTTTCTTT.